This entry lists 27 T cell receptor beta chains sequenced from one sample in a study of T cells after yellow fever vaccination. Each CDR3 protein gets one entry after TCRdb re-called the 5' RACE reads with MiXCR. In the table there are 620,000 or so distinct CDR3 sequences, 10% to 15% of which are singletons. The material was PBMCs, obtained on the day of the yellow fever booster vaccination. These TCRs come from a man aged 25 to 40 who received the YFV17D yellow fever vaccine.

The table lists this clonotype with many counts. CDR3 nucleotides: TGCGCCAGCAGCCGAGAGGGAGACCCCTACAATGAGCAGTTCTTC. It codes for CASSREGDPYNEQFF. The chain combines TRBV4-3 with TRBJ2-1, with D possibly TRBD2 on 5 matching bases. CDR3 length: 15 residues. With 4 bases removed from V and 2 bases from J, the gap between germline ends came to 12 bases. Looked up from germline, CDR1 is LGHNA and CDR2 is YSLEER.

The chain recombines TRBV14 with TRBJ2-3, with 13 bases fitting TRBD2. J lost 4 bases, V lost 6 bases, and 4 bases had no gene match. This CDR3 region has 15 residues. The germline CDR1 and CDR2 sequences are SGHDN and FVKESK. CDR3 in amino acids: CASSRTSGRADTQYF. In DNA form, the CDR3 reads TGTGCCAGCAGTCGAACTAGCGGGAGGGCAGATACGCAGTATTTT.

This chain joins TRBV5-1 and TRBJ2-1; D remains ambiguous. Trimming removed 2 bases at V and 5 bases at J, with 8 bases between. Germline lookup yields CDR1 SGHRS and CDR2 YFSETQ. CDR3 length: 13 amino acids. This CDR3 is CASSFGYHNEQFF. CDR3 nucleotides: TGCGCCAGCAGCTTCGGGTACCACAATGAGCAGTTCTTC.

The chain links TRBV5-4 to TRBJ2-3; possibly TRBD1 or TRBD2 for D (5 bases each). CDR1 is SGHNT, CDR2 YYREEE, per germline (reference sequence). V was clipped by 2 bases and J by 0 bases, with 16 bases between them. The CDR3 length is 17 residues. The DNA for the CDR3 is TGTGCCAGCAGCTTTGATCCCACAGGACTGAGCACAGATACGCAGTATTTT. Its protein is CASSFDPTGLSTDTQYF.

In DNA form, the CDR3 reads TGCGCCAGCAGCCAAGATCCAGGCGCAGGAGCCAATGAGCAGTTCTTC. Amino acids: CASSQDPGAGANEQFF. The chain carries TRBV4-3 and TRBJ2-1, with unresolved D. Trimming stripped 0 bases from V and 6 bases from J, with 15 bases between. The CDR3 runs 16 residues. Germline loops: CDR1 LGHNA, CDR2 YSLEER.

This rearrangement joins TRBV12-3 or TRBV12-4 to TRBJ2-5, with 7 bases fitting TRBD2. CDR3 length: 15 amino acids. Trimming took 2 bases from V and 5 from J; bases not matched to a gene: 8. The CDR3 DNA sequence: TGTGCCAGCAGTTTACACCTAGCGGAGGGGGAGACCCAGTACTTC. Translation: CASSLHLAEGETQYF.

This clonotype was observed a few times. J is TRBJ2-5 and V is TRBV7-2; D is unresolved. Looked up from germline, CDR1 is SGHTA and CDR2 is FQGNSA. Deletions cut 5 bases from V and 5 bases from J, with 9 bases between. This CDR3 region has 12 residues. CDR3 loop: CASSRAAETQYF. CDR3 nucleotides: TGTGCCAGCAGCCGGGCCGCTGAGACCCAGTACTTC.

This clonotype was counted ten times or more. The genes are TRBV7-2 and TRBJ2-1, with unresolved D. Germline V gene sequence: CDR1 SGHTA, CDR2 FQGNSA. The CDR3 has 12 amino acids. Between the trimmed V and J ends, which lost 3 bases and 9 bases, there was a span of 9 bases. DNA of the CDR3: TGTGCCAGCAGCTTTATTAGTAGTGAGCAGTTCTTC. Its translation is CASSFISSEQFF.

This clonotype showed up just a few times. The chain carries TRBV7-9 and TRBJ2-1, with a weak D call TRBD2 (5 bases). This CDR3 is built from 13 residues. Germline CDR1 and CDR2: SEHNR and FQNEAQ (reference sequence). Trimming stripped 7 bases from V and 6 bases from J, with 13 bases between. CDR3 residues: CASIIPGSNEQFF. For the CDR3, the DNA is TGTGCCAGCATTATACCGGGGAGCAATGAGCAGTTCTTC.

This clonotype was found a few times. The rearrangement joins TRBV5-1 to TRBJ2-1; D may be TRBD2 (5 bases). The germline CDR1 and CDR2 sequences are SGHRS and YFSETQ. V dropped 0 bases and J dropped 1 base, with 8 bases sitting between them. The CDR3 is made up of 15 amino acids. The CDR3 nucleotides read TGCGCCAGCAGCTTGGTCCGGGGTTCCTACAATGAGCAGTTCTTC. As protein: CASSLVRGSYNEQFF.

This clonotype appeared a few times. The V call is TRBV7-2, the J call TRBJ1-4, with D possibly TRBD1 on 6 matching bases. Germline values: CDR1 SGHTA, CDR2 FQGNSA. The length of the CDR3 is 15 residues. Trimming removed 0 bases at V and 5 bases at J, with 10 bases between. The CDR3 DNA follows: TGTGCCAGCAGCTTAGCGGGGGGGCCAAATGAAAAACTGTTTTTT. It encodes CASSLAGGPNEKLFF.

This clonotype showed up just a few times. The rearrangement links TRBV4-3 to TRBJ2-1; D might be TRBD1 or TRBD2, each matching 5 bases. The CDR3 totals 16 residues. The V end was cut by 0 bases, the J end by 9 bases, with 18 bases between. Looked up from germline, CDR1 is LGHNA and CDR2 is YSLEER. CDR3 DNA sequence: TGCGCCAGCAGCCAAGAGCCCGGGGCAATGGATAGTGAGCAGTTCTTC. It is translated as CASSQEPGAMDSEQFF.

This clonotype was recorded at least ten times. This chain connects TRBV9 to TRBJ2-3; D may correspond to TRBD1 or TRBD2 (5 bases each). This CDR3 is built from 14 residues. CDR1 and CDR2 (germline): SGDLS, YYNGEE. The V end was cut by 2 bases, the J end by 2 bases, with 9 bases between. CDR3 loop: CASSVGGYTDTQYF. The CDR3 bases are TGTGCCAGCAGCGTTGGGGGATACACAGATACGCAGTATTTT. The variable domain in full, with the rest retrieved from reference TRBV9 and TRBJ2-3, is DSGVTQTPKHLITATGQRVTLRCSPRSGDLSVYWYQQSLDQGLQFLIQYYNGEERAKGNILERFSAQQFPDLHSELNLSSLELGDSALYFCASSVGGYTDTQYFGPGTRLTVL.

This clonotype came up a few times. This chain joins TRBV20-1 and TRBJ1-5; D unclear. The CDR3 spans 15 residues. Trimming stripped 1 base from V and 0 bases from J, with 10 bases between. Germline assignment: CDR1 DFQATT and CDR2 SNEGSKA (reference sequence). CDR3 sequence (DNA): TGCAGTGCTAGAGTCCTGGGGAATAGCAATCAGCCCCAGCATTTT. It is translated as CSARVLGNSNQPQHF.

This clonotype was counted a few times. The chain links TRBV19 to TRBJ2-2; D assignment may be TRBD1 or TRBD2 (6 bases each). The CDR3 covers 15 residues. Germline CDR1 and CDR2: LNHDA and SQIVND (reference sequence). The V gene lost 9 bases and the J gene lost 4 bases, with 18 bases spanning the gap. This chain's CDR3 is CASTVWGRGTGELFF. DNA for the CDR3: TGTGCCAGCACTGTGTGGGGGCGGGGCACCGGGGAGCTGTTTTTT.

This clonotype showed up just a few times. V usage is TRBV7-9 and J usage is TRBJ2-3; no firm D call. V was trimmed by 3 bases and J by 6 bases, leaving 16 bases between them. This CDR3 is 15 amino acids long. The germline gives CDR1 SEHNR, CDR2 FQNEAQ (reference sequence). Written as DNA, the CDR3 is TGTGCCAGCAGCTTCGAGCTTCTCCACATGGATACGCAGTATTTT. It codes for CASSFELLHMDTQYF.

This clonotype has a count of ten or more. The chain recombines TRBV7-9 with TRBJ2-3; D uncertain. The V end lost 2 bases, the J end lost 5 bases, and 2 bases lay between the germline ends. In germline, CDR1 is SEHNR, CDR2 FQNEAQ (reference sequence). There are 11 residues in the CDR3. The CDR3 spells CASSLIDTQYF. Written as DNA, the CDR3 is TGTGCCAGCAGCTTAATAGATACGCAGTATTTT.

This clonotype has a handful of counts. The chain couples TRBV3-1 to TRBJ2-1, with 9 bases aligning to TRBD2. CDR1 and CDR2 (germline): LGHDT, YNNKEL (reference sequence). The CDR3 spans 19 residues. V lost 0 bases and J lost 2; bases outside the gene matches: 11. Written as DNA, the CDR3 is TGTGCCAGCAGCCAAGATCGAGTTAGCGGGAGTTTCCCCTACAATGAGCAGTTCTTC. Translating gives CASSQDRVSGSFPYNEQFF.

The rearrangement uses TRBV27 and TRBJ2-3; possibly TRBD2 for D (5 bases). Per germline, CDR1 MNHEY and CDR2 SMNVEV (reference sequence). V lost 6 bases to trimming and J lost 3 bases, with 13 bases between them. The CDR3 totals 14 residues. CDR3 nucleotides: TGTGCCAGCAGCTCGGGAATCGGGACAGATACGCAGTATTTT. Protein: CASSSGIGTDTQYF.

In its sample, this clonotype was seen a few times. This chain uses TRBV7-9 with TRBJ2-4; 7 bases agree with TRBD1. The CDR3 loop spans 15 amino acids. Trimming took 3 bases from V and 8 from J; bases not matched to a gene: 10. Germline V gives CDR1 SEHNR, CDR2 FQNEAQ (reference sequence). Written as DNA, the CDR3 is TGTGCCAGCAGCTTCGAGGGGGCGAGTGGAGACATTCAGTACTTC. Its translation: CASSFEGASGDIQYF. Full variable domain (rest looked up from reference TRBV7-9 and TRBJ2-4): DTGVSQNPRHKITKRGQNVTFRCDPISEHNRLYWYRQTLGQGPEFLTYFQNEAQLEKSRLLSDRFSAERPKGSFSTLEIQRTEQGDSAMYLCASSFEGASGDIQYFGAGTRLSVL.

There are a few counts of this clonotype. The rearrangement uses TRBV6-5 and TRBJ1-1; D gene uncertain. The length of the CDR3 is 13 residues. Germline V gene data show CDR1 as MNHEY and CDR2 as SVGAGI. Trimming shortened V by 2 bases and J by 4 bases, and 8 bases separated the two germline ends. The CDR3 DNA follows: TGTGCCAGCAGTTACGGTCCGCGCACTGAAGCTTTCTTT. Translating it yields CASSYGPRTEAFF.

The chain employs TRBV12-3 or TRBV12-4 and TRBJ2-2; D is unresolved. This CDR3 has 13 residues. Trimming removed 7 bases from V and 5 bases from J, with 11 bases in between. This CDR3 reads CASTPPGTGELFF. CDR3 DNA sequence: TGTGCCAGCACCCCGCCCGGGACCGGGGAGCTGTTTTTT.

The genes are TRBV29-1 and TRBJ1-5, with TRBD1 matching over 7 bases. The germline V gene has CDR1 SQVTM and CDR2 ANQGSEA. The CDR3 has 12 residues. Unmatched junction bases numbered 4, after V lost 6 bases and J lost 5 bases. The CDR3, as DNA: TGCAGCGTCTCAACAGGGGATCAGCCCCAGCATTTT. Translated: CSVSTGDQPQHF.

This clonotype appeared many times. The rearrangement uses TRBV5-6 and TRBJ2-3; TRBD2 aligns across 12 bases. Germline V gives CDR1 SGHDT, CDR2 YYEEEE. The CDR3 contains 17 residues. V trimming: 2 bases; J trimming: 1 base; junction bases outside the gene matches: 5. DNA of the CDR3: TGTGCCAGCAGCTTTCTAGCGGGAGGGTATGGCACAGATACGCAGTATTTT. Amino acids: CASSFLAGGYGTDTQYF.

In this sample, this clonotype turned up a few times. V gene TRBV4-3 combines with J gene TRBJ1-4, with D possibly TRBD1 on 6 matching bases. CDR1 is LGHNA and CDR2 is YSLEER in the germline V gene. The CDR3 is 15 amino acids. Trimming took off 3 bases at V and 7 bases at J, with 15 bases between the two ends. CDR3 in DNA: TGCGCCAGCAGCCATACAGGGTCCTCGGTTGAAAAACTGTTTTTT. It codes for CASSHTGSSVEKLFF.

The V and J genes are TRBV12-3 or TRBV12-4 and TRBJ2-1, with TRBD1 matching 7 bases. The length of the CDR3 is 11 residues. The junction had 9 bases not matched to a gene; V was cut back by 10 bases and J by 12 bases. CDR3 loop: CATNRGERQFF. CDR3 nucleotide sequence: TGTGCCACCAACAGGGGCGAGAGGCAGTTCTTC.

The chain links TRBV4-3 to TRBJ1-1; D unresolved. This CDR3 comprises 15 residues. V was cut by 0 bases and J by 2 bases, with 10 bases left in between. In germline, CDR1 is LGHNA, CDR2 YSLEER. CDR3 protein: CASSQDIWGNTEAFF. CDR3 DNA: TGCGCCAGCAGCCAAGATATCTGGGGAAACACTGAAGCTTTCTTT.